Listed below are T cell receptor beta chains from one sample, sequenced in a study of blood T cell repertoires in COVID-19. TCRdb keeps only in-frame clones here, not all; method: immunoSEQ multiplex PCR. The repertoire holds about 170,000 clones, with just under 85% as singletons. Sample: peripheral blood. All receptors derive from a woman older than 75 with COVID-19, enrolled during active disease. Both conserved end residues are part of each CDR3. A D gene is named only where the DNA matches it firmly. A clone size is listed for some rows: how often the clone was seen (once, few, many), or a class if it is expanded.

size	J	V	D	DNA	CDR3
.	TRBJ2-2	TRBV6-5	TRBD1	TGTGCCAGCAGCAGGACAGGGTATGACACCGGGGAGCTGTTTTTT	CASSRTGYDTGELFF
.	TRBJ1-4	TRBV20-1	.	TGCAGTGCTAGTTCTGGCAGTGAGGATCTCTGGGTTAATGAAAAACTGTTTTTT	CSASSGSEDLWVNEKLFF
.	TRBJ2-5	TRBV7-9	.	TGTGCCAGCAGCTTAGCAATCGAGGAGACCCAGTACTTC	CASSLAIEETQYF
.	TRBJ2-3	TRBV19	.	TGTGCCAGTAGTTCAGGAACATCCCCCACGCAGTATTTT	CASSSGTSPTQYF
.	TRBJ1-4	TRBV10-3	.	TGTGCCATCAGTGAGTCGGCAAGCGGGAAGATACTGTTTTTT	CAISESASGKILFF
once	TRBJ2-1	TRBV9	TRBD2	TGTGCCAGCAGCCGGACTAGAGACAATGAGCAGTTCTTC	CASSRTRDNEQFF
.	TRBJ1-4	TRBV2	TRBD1	TGTGCCAGCGGGGCCGGGACAGGTCGGCAAAAACTGTTTTTT	CASGAGTGRQKLFF
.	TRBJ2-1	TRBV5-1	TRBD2	TGCGCCAGCAGCTGGACTAGCGGGGGACAGGCCTACAATGAGCAGTTCTTC	CASSWTSGGQAYNEQFF
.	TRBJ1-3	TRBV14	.	TGTGCCAGCAGCCGACAGCCCCCGGGCTCTGGAAACACCATATATTTT	CASSRQPPGSGNTIYF
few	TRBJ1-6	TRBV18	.	TGTGCCAGCTCACTCTTGAAACTGACACCCGAGGGTTCACCCCTCCACTTT	CASSLLKLTPEGSPLHF
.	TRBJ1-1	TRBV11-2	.	TGTGCCAGCAGCTTCAAAAGAGGCCAGGGTGGCCGGACTGAAGCTTTCTTT	CASSFKRGQGGRTEAFF
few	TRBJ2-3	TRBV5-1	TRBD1	TGCGCCAGCAGCTTGGCATCCAACAGGGGAGATACGCAGTATTTT	CASSLASNRGDTQYF
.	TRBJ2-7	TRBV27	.	TGTGCCAGCAGTTTACTCGGCTACGAGCAGTACTTC	CASSLLGYEQYF
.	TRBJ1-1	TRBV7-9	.	TGTGCCAGCAGCCAACAGGGAGGGACTGAAGCTTTCTTT	CASSQQGGTEAFF
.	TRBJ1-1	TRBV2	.	TGTGCCAGCACTTTGGCCCCGTTCACTGAAGCTTTCTTT	CASTLAPFTEAFF
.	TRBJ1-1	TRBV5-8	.	TGTGCCAGCAGCTTCTCTCGGGGGTTGGACACTGAAGCTTTCTTT	CASSFSRGLDTEAFF
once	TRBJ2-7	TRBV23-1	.	TGCGCCAGCAGTCCTCGGGTCTGTTCTTTGGAGCAGTACTTC	CASSPRVCSLEQYF
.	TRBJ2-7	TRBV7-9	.	TGTGCCAGCAGCTTTCCCTCTCCCTACGAGCAGTACTTC	CASSFPSPYEQYF
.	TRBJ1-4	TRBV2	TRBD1	TGTGCCAGCAGTGGGGGACAGGGTAATGAAAAACTGTTTTTT	CASSGGQGNEKLFF
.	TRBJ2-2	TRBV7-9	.	TGTGCCAGCAGCTTATTCGCTAGCCGTGGGGAGCTGTTTTTT	CASSLFASRGELFF
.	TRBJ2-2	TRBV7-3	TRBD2	TGTGCCAGCAGCCCCACCGGGACTAGCGCCGGGGAGCTGTTTTTT	CASSPTGTSAGELFF
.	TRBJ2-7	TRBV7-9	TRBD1	TGTGCCAGCAGCTTAGAGGGACAGGGCTACGAGCAGTACTTC	CASSLEGQGYEQYF
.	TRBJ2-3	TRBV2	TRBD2	TGTGCCAGCAGGACGGGACCCTTTAGGACTGACGGCGGGGGACGCACAGATACGCAGTATTTT	CASRTGPFRTDGGGRTDTQYF
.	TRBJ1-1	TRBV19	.	TGTGCCAGTAGTATCGGACAGAAAAACACTGAAGCTTTCTTT	CASSIGQKNTEAFF
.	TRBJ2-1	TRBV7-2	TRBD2	TGTGCCAGCAGCTCCAACCCGGGACTAGCGGGAGGCAATGAGCAGTTCTTC	CASSSNPGLAGGNEQFF
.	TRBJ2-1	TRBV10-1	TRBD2	TGCGCCAGCAGTGAGCGAGCGGGGAGCTCCTACAATGAGCAGTTCTTC	CASSERAGSSYNEQFF
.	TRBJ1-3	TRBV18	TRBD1	TGTGCCAGCTCACCAAAGGAACAGGGGAACACCATATATTTT	CASSPKEQGNTIYF
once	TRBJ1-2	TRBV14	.	TGTGCCAGCAGGCCTCCGGGGGTAGACTATGGCTACACCTTC	CASRPPGVDYGYTF
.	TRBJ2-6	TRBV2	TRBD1	TGTGCCACCCCCACATCCCCGGGACAGGGGCTCTCTGGGGCCAACGTCCTGACTTTC	CATPTSPGQGLSGANVLTF
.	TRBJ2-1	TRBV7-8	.	TGTGCCAGCAGCTTAGCGTACGCCGCAGAATACAATGAGCAGTTCTTC	CASSLAYAAEYNEQFF
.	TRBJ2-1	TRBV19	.	TGTGCCAGTAGCACTAGTCACGGGACATACAATGAGCAGTTCTTC	CASSTSHGTYNEQFF
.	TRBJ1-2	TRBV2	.	TGTGCCAGCGGGATTTCGGGGGACTATGGCTACACCTTC	CASGISGDYGYTF
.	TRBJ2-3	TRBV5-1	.	TGCGCCAGCAGCTTGAACTATGCCTTCCAAGATACGCAGTATTTT	CASSLNYAFQDTQYF
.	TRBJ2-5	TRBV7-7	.	TGTGCTAGCAGCGGGCGGGGAGCCCAGGAAGAGACCCAGTACTTC	CASSGRGAQEETQYF
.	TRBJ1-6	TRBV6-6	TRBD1	TGTGCCAGCAGAGTCCAGGGGGATTCACCCCTCCACTTT	CASRVQGDSPLHF
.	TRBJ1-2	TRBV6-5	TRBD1	TGTGCCTCCGGGTCAGACAGGGGGCGAGGCTACACCTTC	CASGSDRGRGYTF
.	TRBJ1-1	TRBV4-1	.	TGCGCCAGCATCCCCCGAGAAGCGTACCCCCTTGAAGCTTTCTTT	CASIPREAYPLEAFF